This T cell receptor beta chain was captured in a study of blood T cells in healthy people across ages. Comments on this clonotype: Antigen unknown.

Through a sample-barcoded 5' primer and a J-beta primer mix, a second PCR was run for roughly 7 to 12 cycles. Using its own MiXCR run on the 5' RACE reads, TCRdb lists one record per CDR3 protein. In the table there are around 1,100,000 distinct CDR3 sequences, about two fifths of which are singletons. Germline trimming cut 2 bases from V and 8 bases from J; bases unmatched to any gene: 7. The germline V gene encodes CDR1 LGHNA and CDR2 YSLEER. CDR3 length: 14 residues. General study results and limits: Per million T cells, the diversity of TCR beta decreased roughly linearly as age advanced.

The receptor was derived from a man aged 18 to 30 in good health. The chain has TRBV4-3 and TRBJ1-2; 8 nucleotides line up with TRBD1. Sample: blood. The CDR3 spells CASSQRQGMAGYTF. In DNA form, the CDR3 reads TGCGCCAGCAGCCAAAGACAGGGGATGGCCGGCTACACCTTC.